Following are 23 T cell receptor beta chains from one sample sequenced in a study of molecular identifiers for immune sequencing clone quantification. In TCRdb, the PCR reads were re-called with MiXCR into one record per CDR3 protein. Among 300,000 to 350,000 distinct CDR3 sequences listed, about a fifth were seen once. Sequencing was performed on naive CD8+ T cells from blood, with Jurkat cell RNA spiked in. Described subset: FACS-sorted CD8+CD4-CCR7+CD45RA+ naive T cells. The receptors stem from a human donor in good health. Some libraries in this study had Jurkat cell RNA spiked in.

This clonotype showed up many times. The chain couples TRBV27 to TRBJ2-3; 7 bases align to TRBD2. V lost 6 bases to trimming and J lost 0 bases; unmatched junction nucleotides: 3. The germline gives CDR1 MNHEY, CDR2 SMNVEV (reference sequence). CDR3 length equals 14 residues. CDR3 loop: CASRSGTSTDTQYF. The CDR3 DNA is TGTGCCAGCAGAAGCGGGACTAGCACAGATACGCAGTATTTT.

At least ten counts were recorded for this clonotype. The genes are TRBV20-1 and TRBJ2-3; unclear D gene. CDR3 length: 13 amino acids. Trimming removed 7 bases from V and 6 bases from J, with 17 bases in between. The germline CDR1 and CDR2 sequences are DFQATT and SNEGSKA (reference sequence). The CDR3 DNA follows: TGCAGTGTGGGAATGCCCACATTGGATACGCAGTATTTT. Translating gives CSVGMPTLDTQYF.

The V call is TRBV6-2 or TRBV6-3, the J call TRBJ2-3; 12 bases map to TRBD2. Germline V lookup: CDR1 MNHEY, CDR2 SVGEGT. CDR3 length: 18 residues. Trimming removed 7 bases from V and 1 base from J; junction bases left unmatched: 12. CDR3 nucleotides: TGTGCCAGCACCCTGGGGACTAGCGGGTTTCCCCGCACAGATACGCAGTATTTT. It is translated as CASTLGTSGFPRTDTQYF.

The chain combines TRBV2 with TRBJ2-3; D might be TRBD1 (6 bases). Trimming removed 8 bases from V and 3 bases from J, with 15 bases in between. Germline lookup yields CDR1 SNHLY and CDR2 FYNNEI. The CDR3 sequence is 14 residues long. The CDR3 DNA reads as TGTGCCAGCCGCGACAGGATTCATACAGATACGCAGTATTTT. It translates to CASRDRIHTDTQYF.

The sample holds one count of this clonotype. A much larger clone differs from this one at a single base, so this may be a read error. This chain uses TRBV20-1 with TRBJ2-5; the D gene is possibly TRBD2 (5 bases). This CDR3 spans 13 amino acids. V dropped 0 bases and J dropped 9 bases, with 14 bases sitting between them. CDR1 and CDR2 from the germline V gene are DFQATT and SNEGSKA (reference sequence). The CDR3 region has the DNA TGCAGTGCTAGAGATTATTCCCAGGAGGCCCAGTACTTC. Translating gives CSARDYSQEAQYF.

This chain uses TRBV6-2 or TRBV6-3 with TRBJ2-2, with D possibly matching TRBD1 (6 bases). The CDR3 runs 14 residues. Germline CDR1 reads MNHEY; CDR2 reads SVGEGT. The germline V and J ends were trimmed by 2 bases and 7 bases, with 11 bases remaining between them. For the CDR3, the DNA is TGTGCCAGCAGTTACGTCCTAGGGGGCGGGGAGCTGTTTTTT. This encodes CASSYVLGGGELFF.

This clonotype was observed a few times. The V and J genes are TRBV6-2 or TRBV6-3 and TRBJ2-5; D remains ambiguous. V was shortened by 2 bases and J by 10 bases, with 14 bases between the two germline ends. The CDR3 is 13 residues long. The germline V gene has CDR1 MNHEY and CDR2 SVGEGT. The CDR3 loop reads CASSYRGGPGQYF. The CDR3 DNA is TGTGCCAGCAGTTACAGAGGCGGACCGGGCCAGTACTTC.

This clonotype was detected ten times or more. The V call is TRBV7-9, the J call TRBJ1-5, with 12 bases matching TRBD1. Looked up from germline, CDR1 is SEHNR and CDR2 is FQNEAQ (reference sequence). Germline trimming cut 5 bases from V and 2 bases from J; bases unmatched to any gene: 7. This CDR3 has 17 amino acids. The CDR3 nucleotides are TGTGCCAGCAGCGGAGGGACAGGGGGCGTCGGCAATCAGCCCCAGCATTTT. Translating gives CASSGGTGGVGNQPQHF.

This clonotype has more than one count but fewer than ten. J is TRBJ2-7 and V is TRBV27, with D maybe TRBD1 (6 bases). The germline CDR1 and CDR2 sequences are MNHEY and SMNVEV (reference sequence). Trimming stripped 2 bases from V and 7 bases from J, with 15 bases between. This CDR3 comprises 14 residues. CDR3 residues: CASSLIGTPGEQYF. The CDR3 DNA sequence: TGTGCCAGCAGTTTAATTGGGACACCTGGGGAGCAGTACTTC.

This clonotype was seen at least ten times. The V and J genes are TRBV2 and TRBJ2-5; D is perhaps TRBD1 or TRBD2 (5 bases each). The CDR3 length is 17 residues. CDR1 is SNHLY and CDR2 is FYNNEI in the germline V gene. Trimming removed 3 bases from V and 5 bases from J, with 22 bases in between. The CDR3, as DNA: TGTGCCAGCAGTGAGGGGACCCGAAAGCGTCCAGTCGAGACCCAGTACTTC. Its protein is CASSEGTRKRPVETQYF.

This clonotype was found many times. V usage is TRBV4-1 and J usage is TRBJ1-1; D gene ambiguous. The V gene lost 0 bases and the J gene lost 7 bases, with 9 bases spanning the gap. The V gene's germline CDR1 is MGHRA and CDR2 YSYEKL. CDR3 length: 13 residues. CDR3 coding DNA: TGCGCCAGCAGCCAAGACGGTAAAGGTGAAGCTTTCTTT. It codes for CASSQDGKGEAFF.

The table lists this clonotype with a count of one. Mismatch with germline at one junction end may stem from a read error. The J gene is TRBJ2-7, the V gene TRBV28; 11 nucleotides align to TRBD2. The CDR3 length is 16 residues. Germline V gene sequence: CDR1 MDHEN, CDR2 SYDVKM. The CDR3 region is CTSRYPTSGSVDEQYF. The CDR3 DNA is TGTACCAGCAGGTACCCCACTAGCGGGAGTGTCGACGAGCAGTACTTC.

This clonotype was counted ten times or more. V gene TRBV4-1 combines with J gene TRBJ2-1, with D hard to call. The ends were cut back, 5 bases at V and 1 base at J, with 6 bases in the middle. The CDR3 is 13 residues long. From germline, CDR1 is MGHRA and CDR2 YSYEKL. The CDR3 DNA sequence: TGCGCCAGCAGCGACGGGTCCTACAATGAGCAGTTCTTC. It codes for CASSDGSYNEQFF.

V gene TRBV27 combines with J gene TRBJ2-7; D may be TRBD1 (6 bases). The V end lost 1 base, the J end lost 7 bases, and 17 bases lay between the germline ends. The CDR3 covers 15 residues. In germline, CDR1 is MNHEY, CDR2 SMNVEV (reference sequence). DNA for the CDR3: TGTGCCAGCAGTTTATATAAAGGGGGTACGGGGGAGCAGTACTTC. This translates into CASSLYKGGTGEQYF.

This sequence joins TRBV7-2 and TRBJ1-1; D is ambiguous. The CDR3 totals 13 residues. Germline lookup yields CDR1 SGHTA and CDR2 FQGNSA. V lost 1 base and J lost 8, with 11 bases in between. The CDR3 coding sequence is TGTGCCAGCAGCTTAGGTTCATGGGCAGAAGCTTTCTTT. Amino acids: CASSLGSWAEAFF.

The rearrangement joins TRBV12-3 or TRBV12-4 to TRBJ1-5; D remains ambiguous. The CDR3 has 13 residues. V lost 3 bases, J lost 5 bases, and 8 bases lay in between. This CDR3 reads CASSFAGDQPQHF. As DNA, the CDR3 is TGTGCCAGCAGTTTCGCCGGGGATCAGCCCCAGCATTTT.

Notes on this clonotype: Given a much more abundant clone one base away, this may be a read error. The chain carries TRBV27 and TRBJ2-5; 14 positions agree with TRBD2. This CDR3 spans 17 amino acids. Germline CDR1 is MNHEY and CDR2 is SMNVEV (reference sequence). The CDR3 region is CVSSPQTSGRGSETQYF. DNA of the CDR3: TGTGTCAGCAGTCCCCAGACTAGCGGGAGGGGTAGCGAGACCCAGTACTTC.

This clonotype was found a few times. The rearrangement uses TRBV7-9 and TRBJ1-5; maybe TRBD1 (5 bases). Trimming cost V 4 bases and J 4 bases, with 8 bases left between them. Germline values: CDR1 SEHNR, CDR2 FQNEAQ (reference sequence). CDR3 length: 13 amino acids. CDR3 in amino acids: CASSWAGNQPQHF. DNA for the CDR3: TGTGCCAGCAGCTGGGCAGGGAATCAGCCCCAGCATTTT.

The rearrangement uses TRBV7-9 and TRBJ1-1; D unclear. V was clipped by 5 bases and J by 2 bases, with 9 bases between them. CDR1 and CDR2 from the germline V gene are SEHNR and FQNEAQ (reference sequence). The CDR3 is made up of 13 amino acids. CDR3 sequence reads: CASSPPTNTEAFF. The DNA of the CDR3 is TGTGCCAGCAGCCCACCAACCAACACTGAAGCTTTCTTT.

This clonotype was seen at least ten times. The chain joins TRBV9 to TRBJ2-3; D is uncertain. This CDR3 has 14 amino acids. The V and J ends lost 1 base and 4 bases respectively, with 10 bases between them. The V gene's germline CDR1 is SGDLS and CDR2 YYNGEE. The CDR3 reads CASSVLANADTQYF. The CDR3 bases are TGTGCCAGCAGCGTACTCGCGAACGCAGATACGCAGTATTTT.

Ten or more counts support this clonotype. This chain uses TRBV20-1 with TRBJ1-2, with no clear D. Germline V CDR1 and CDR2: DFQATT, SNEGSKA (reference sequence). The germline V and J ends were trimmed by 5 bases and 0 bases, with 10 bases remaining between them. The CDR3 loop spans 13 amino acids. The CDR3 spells CSAGLGTNYGYTF. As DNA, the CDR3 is TGCAGTGCTGGCTTGGGGACTAACTATGGCTACACCTTC.

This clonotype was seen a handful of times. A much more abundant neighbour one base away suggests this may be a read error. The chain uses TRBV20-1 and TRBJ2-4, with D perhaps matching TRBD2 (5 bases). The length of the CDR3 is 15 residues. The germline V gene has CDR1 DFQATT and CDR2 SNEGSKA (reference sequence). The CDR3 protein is CSASRPDLAENIQYF. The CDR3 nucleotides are TGCAGTGCTAGTAGGCCGGACCTAGCCGAAAACATTCAGTACTTC.

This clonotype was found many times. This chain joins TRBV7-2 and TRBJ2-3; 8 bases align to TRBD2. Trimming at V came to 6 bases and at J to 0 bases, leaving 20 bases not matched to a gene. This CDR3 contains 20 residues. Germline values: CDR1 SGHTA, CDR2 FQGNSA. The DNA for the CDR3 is TGTGCCAGCAGTACAACGACCGAAGCGGGGGCTACCCCTAGCACAGATACGCAGTATTTT. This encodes CASSTTTEAGATPSTDTQYF.